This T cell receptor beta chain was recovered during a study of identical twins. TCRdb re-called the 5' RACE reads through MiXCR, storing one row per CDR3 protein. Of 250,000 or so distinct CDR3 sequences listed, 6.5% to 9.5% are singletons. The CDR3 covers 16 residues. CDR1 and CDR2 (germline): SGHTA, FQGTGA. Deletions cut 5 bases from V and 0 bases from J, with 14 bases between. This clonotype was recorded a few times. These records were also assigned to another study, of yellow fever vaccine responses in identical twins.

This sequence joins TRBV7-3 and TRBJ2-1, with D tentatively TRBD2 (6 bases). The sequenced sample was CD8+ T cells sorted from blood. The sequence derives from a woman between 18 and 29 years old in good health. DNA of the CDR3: TGTGCCAGCAGCCCCTGGGACTCGAGCTCCTACAATGAGCAGTTCTTC. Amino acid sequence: CASSPWDSSSYNEQFF.